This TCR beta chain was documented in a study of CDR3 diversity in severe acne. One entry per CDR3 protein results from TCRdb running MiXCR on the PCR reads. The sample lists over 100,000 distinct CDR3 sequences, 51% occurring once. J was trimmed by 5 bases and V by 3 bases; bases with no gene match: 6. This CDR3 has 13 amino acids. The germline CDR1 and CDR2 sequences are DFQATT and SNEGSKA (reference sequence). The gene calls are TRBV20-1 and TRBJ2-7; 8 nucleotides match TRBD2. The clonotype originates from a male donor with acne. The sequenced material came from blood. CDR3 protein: CSASGTRGHEQYF. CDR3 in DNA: TGCAGTGCTAGCGGGACTAGGGGCCACGAGCAGTACTTC.